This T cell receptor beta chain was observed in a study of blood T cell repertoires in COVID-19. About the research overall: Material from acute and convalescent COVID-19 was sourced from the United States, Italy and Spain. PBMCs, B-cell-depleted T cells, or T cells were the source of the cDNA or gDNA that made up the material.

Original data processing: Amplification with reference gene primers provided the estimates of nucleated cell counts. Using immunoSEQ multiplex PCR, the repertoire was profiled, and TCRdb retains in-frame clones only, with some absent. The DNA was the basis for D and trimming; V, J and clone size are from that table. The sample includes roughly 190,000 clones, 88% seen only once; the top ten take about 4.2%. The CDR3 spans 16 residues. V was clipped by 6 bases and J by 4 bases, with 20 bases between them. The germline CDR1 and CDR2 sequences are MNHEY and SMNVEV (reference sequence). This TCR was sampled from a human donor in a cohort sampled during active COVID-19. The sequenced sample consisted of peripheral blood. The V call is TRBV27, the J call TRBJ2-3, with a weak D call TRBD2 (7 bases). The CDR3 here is CASSPGGGRYPDTQYF. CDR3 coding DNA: TGTGCCAGCAGCCCGGGGGGCGGGAGATACCCAGATACGCAGTATTTT.